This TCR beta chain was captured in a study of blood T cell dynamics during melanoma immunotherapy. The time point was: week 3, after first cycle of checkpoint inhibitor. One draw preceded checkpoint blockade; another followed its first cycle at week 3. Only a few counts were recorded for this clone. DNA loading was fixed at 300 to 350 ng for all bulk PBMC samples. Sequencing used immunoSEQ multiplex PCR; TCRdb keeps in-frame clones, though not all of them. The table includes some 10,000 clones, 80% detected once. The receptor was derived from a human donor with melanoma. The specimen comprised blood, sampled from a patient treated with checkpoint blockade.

DNA for the CDR3: TGCGCCAGCAGCCACGGACGAGGGAGTGGCAATCAGCCCCAGCATTTT. Translated: CASSHGRGSGNQPQHF. The rearrangement joins TRBV4-1 to TRBJ1-5; D unclear. Germline V gene lookup returns CDR1 MGHRA and CDR2 YSYEKL. The CDR3 covers 16 residues. V lost 3 bases and J lost 2, with 14 bases in between.